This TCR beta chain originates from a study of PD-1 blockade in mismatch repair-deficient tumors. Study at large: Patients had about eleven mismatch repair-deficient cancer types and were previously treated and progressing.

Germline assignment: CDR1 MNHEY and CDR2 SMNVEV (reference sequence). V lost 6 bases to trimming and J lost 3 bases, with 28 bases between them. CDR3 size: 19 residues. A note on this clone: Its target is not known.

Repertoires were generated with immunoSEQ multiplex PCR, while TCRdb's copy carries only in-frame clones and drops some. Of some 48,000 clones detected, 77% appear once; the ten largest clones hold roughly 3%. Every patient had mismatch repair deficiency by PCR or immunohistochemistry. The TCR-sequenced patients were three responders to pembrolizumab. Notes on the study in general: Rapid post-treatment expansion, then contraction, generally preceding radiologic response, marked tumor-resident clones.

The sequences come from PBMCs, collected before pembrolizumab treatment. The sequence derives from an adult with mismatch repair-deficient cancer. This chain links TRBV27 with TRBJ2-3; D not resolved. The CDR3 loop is CASSTLNTGHSLGTDTQYF. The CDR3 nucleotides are TGTGCCAGCAGCACCCTTAACACGGGCCATTCCCTGGGAACAGATACGCAGTATTTT.